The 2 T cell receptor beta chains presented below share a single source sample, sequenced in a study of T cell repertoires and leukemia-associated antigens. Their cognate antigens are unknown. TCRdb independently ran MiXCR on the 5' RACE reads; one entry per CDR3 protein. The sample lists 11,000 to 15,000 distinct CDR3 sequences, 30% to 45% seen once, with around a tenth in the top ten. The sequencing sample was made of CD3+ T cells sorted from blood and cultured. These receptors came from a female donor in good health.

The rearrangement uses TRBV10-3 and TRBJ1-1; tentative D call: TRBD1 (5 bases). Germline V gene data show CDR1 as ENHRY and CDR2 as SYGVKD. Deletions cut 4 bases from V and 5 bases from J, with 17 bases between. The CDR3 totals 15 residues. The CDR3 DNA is TGTGCCATCAGTGTGAGAGGGAAAGGGGAGACTGAAGCTTTCTTT. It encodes CAISVRGKGETEAFF.

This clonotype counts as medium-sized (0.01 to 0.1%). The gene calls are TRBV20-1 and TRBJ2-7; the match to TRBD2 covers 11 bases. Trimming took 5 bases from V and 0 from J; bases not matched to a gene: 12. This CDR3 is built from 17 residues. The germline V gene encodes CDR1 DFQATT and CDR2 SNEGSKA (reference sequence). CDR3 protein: CSAALGTSGGHSYEQYF. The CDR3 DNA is TGCAGTGCTGCTCTCGGGACTAGCGGAGGCCACTCCTACGAGCAGTACTTC.